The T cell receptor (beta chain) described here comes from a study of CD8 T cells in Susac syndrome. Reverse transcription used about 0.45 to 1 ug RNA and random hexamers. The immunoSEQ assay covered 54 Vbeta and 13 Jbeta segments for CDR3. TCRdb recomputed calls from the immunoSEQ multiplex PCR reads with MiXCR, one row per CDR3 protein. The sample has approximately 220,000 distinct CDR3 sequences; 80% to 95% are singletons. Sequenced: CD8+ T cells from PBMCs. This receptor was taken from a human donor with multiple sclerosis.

The CDR3 nucleotides are TGTGCCAGCAGTGAAGCGAGGGGGGCATATGGCTACACCTTC. As protein: CASSEARGAYGYTF. This chain connects TRBV2 to TRBJ1-2, with D tentatively TRBD1 (6 bases). V shed 0 bases and J shed 5 bases, with 10 bases lying between them. CDR3 size: 14 residues. The germline gives CDR1 SNHLY, CDR2 FYNNEI. The full variable domain, completed using reference TRBV2 and TRBJ1-2, is EPEVTQTPSHQVTQMGQEVILRCVPISNHLYFYWYRQILGQKVEFLVSFYNNEISEKSEIFDDQFSVERPDGSNFTLKIRSTKLEDSAMYFCASSEARGAYGYTFGSGTRLTVV.